These T cell receptor beta chains were read from a single sample in a study of cytomegalovirus exposure and HLA in healthy donors. The data were produced by immunoSEQ multiplex PCR, yet TCRdb's version contains in-frame clones alone and is incomplete. The sample has roughly 150,000 clones; over 75% are singletons. Sequenced sample: PBMCs. These receptors were collected from a man in his thirties or forties in good health and CMV-seropositive. Each CDR3 is given with its conserved first and last residue. D genes are given only for firm matches. Expanded clones get a size class; other rows say once, few or many, or leave the size out.

V gene	D gene	J gene	clone size	CDR3 protein	CDR3 DNA
TRBV5-1	NA	TRBJ2-3	NA	CASLKGGGTDTQYF	TGCGCCAGCCTCAAAGGGGGGGGCACAGATACGCAGTATTTT
TRBV6-6	NA	TRBJ2-7	NA	CASSYSLRSSYEQYF	TGTGCCAGCAGTTACTCCCTAAGGAGTTCCTACGAGCAGTACTTC
TRBV4-3	NA	TRBJ2-3	NA	CASSQDTGDTQYF	TGCGCCAGCAGCCAAGATACGGGAGATACGCAGTATTTT
TRBV7-9	NA	TRBJ1-1	NA	CASSPVLNTEAFF	TGTGCCAGCAGCCCGGTGTTGAACACTGAAGCTTTCTTT
TRBV6-9	NA	TRBJ2-7	few	CASSCLPRGTVSIEQYF	TGTGCCAGCAGTTGCTTACCCCGCGGGACAGTGAGTATCGAGCAGTACTTC
TRBV7-2	NA	TRBJ2-6	few	CASSTAGSGANVLTF	TGTGCCAGCAGTACAGCTGGTTCTGGGGCCAACGTCCTGACTTTC
TRBV4-3	NA	TRBJ1-2	NA	CASSQETGPYGYTF	TGCGCCAGCAGCCAAGAGACAGGACCCTATGGCTACACCTTC
TRBV7-2	TRBD1	TRBJ1-5	NA	CASSLLPGGLPQHF	TGTGCCAGCAGCTTATTACCAGGGGGCCTGCCCCAGCATTTT
TRBV15	NA	TRBJ2-3	NA	CATSRDRTPSSDTQYF	TGTGCCACCAGCAGAGATCGGACTCCCTCCTCAGATACGCAGTATTTT
TRBV18	TRBD1	TRBJ2-7	NA	CASSPDRGLYEQYF	TGTGCCAGCTCACCGGACAGGGGGCTTTACGAGCAGTACTTC
TRBV5-6	NA	TRBJ2-7	NA	CASSVTPPYEQYF	TGTGCCAGCAGCGTTACACCTCCCTACGAGCAGTACTTC
TRBV18	TRBD1	TRBJ1-2	NA	CASSPQGAEVGYTF	TGTGCCAGCTCACCACAGGGGGCTGAAGTTGGCTACACCTTC
TRBV27	NA	TRBJ2-7	NA	CASSLKVTTYEQYF	TGTGCCAGCAGTTTGAAGGTTACTACTTACGAGCAGTACTTC
TRBV7-9	TRBD1	TRBJ1-1	NA	CSSSSGTGPTEAFF	TGTTCCAGCAGCTCCGGGACAGGGCCCACTGAAGCTTTCTTT
TRBV10-3	NA	TRBJ1-4	NA	CAISGGRGEKLFF	TGTGCCATCAGTGGTGGAAGAGGGGAAAAACTGTTTTTT
TRBV7-2	NA	TRBJ2-7	NA	CASSYSPLYYEQYF	TGTGCCAGCAGCTATTCCCCCCTCTACTACGAGCAGTACTTC
TRBV5-8	TRBD1	TRBJ2-2	NA	CASSRDRGHTGELFF	TGTGCCAGCAGCCGGGACAGGGGGCACACCGGGGAGCTGTTTTTT
TRBV27	TRBD1	TRBJ1-5	NA	CASSPGTGGGQPQHF	TGTGCCAGCAGTCCAGGGACAGGGGGCGGTCAGCCCCAGCATTTT
TRBV5-6	TRBD1	TRBJ2-2	NA	CASSRPRDRITGELFF	TGTGCCAGCAGCCGTCCCCGGGACAGAATCACCGGGGAGCTGTTTTTT
TRBV9	NA	TRBJ1-4	NA	CASSVGGKGEKLFF	TGTGCCAGCAGCGTGGGGGGGAAGGGTGAAAAACTGTTTTTT
TRBV28	NA	TRBJ2-5	NA	CASSPGLSETQYF	TGTGCCAGCAGCCCAGGGTTATCAGAGACCCAGTACTTC
TRBV28	TRBD1	TRBJ1-2	NA	CASNRDRSYGYTF	TGTGCCAGCAACAGGGACAGGAGTTATGGCTACACCTTC
TRBV7-2	NA	TRBJ2-1	NA	CASSFTSYNEQFF	TGTGCCAGCAGCTTCACTAGCTACAATGAGCAGTTCTTC
TRBV5-6	TRBD2	TRBJ2-7	NA	CASSPLAGVGEQYF	TGTGCCAGCAGCCCATTAGCGGGAGTTGGCGAGCAGTACTTC
TRBV2	TRBD1	TRBJ1-1	NA	CASRATGGTKAFF	TGTGCCAGCAGGGCCACAGGGGGAACGAAGGCTTTCTTT
TRBV11-1	NA	TRBJ2-7	NA	CASSALRSRGEQYF	TGTGCCAGCAGCGCTCTTCGGTCTCGCGGTGAGCAGTACTTC
TRBV5-8	TRBD2	TRBJ2-7	NA	CASSLNLAGPGEQYF	TGTGCCAGCAGCTTGAATCTAGCGGGGCCGGGGGAGCAGTACTTC
TRBV5-1	NA	TRBJ2-7	once	CASSLSIGGYEQYF	TGCGCCAGCAGCTTGTCGATAGGGGGCTACGAGCAGTACTTC
TRBV19	NA	TRBJ2-2	NA	CASSISQSGTGELFF	TGTGCCAGTAGTATTTCCCAGTCGGGCACCGGGGAGCTGTTTTTT
TRBV6-6	TRBD1	TRBJ2-1	NA	CASSQGQGWGEQFF	TGTGCCAGCAGTCAGGGACAGGGTTGGGGTGAGCAGTTCTTC
TRBV5-5	NA	TRBJ1-2	NA	CASRGGFIDYGYTF	TGTGCCAGCAGGGGGGGGTTTATCGACTATGGCTACACCTTC
TRBV7-2	NA	TRBJ2-7	few	CASSLEGGATYEQYF	TGTGCCAGCAGCTTAGAAGGGGGGGCGACCTACGAGCAGTACTTC
TRBV19	TRBD2	TRBJ2-1	NA	CASSIGGLAGASPEQFF	TGTGCCAGTAGTATAGGGGGACTAGCGGGAGCTTCTCCTGAGCAGTTCTTC
TRBV30	NA	TRBJ1-2	NA	CAWSVQRQDGYTF	TGTGCCTGGAGTGTACAGCGACAGGATGGCTACACCTTC
TRBV6-5	NA	TRBJ1-1	few	CASRTGFTEAFF	TGTGCCAGCAGGACAGGTTTCACTGAAGCTTTCTTT
TRBV27	NA	TRBJ2-1	NA	CASSLGADSYNEQFF	TGTGCCAGCAGTTTAGGGGCAGACTCCTACAATGAGCAGTTCTTC
TRBV2	NA	TRBJ2-1	NA	CASSDVGAGNEQFF	TGTGCCAGCAGTGATGTAGGGGCTGGCAATGAGCAGTTCTTC
TRBV27	TRBD1	TRBJ2-7	NA	CASSLFLGQGVYEQYF	TGTGCCAGCAGTTTATTCCTCGGACAGGGGGTATATGAGCAGTACTTC
TRBV19	TRBD1	TRBJ2-7	once	CASSIGTDSYEQYF	TGTGCCAGTAGTATTGGGACAGATTCCTACGAGCAGTACTTC
TRBV27	TRBD2	TRBJ2-7	NA	CASSPGGMSSYEQYF	TGTGCCAGCAGCCCGGGGGGTATGAGCTCCTACGAGCAGTACTTC
TRBV12-5	TRBD1	TRBJ2-3	NA	CASGLGQVWDTQYF	TGTGCTAGTGGTTTAGGACAGGTTTGGGATACGCAGTATTTT
TRBV5-8	NA	TRBJ2-7	few	CASSFFIQGEWYF	TGTGCCAGCAGCTTCTTTATACAGGGAGAGTGGTACTTC
TRBV11-2	TRBD2	TRBJ2-7	NA	CASSSGTTYEQYF	TGTGCCAGCAGCTCGGGGACTACCTACGAGCAGTACTTC
TRBV27	TRBD1	TRBJ2-4	NA	CASARGPANIQYF	TGTGCCAGCGCCAGGGGGCCGGCAAACATTCAGTACTTC
TRBV19	TRBD1	TRBJ1-4	NA	CASTGGMGEKLFF	TGTGCCAGTACAGGGGGTATGGGTGAAAAACTGTTTTTT
TRBV27	NA	TRBJ1-6	NA	CASSVTVYNSPLHF	TGTGCCAGCAGTGTGACAGTTTATAATTCACCCCTCCACTTT